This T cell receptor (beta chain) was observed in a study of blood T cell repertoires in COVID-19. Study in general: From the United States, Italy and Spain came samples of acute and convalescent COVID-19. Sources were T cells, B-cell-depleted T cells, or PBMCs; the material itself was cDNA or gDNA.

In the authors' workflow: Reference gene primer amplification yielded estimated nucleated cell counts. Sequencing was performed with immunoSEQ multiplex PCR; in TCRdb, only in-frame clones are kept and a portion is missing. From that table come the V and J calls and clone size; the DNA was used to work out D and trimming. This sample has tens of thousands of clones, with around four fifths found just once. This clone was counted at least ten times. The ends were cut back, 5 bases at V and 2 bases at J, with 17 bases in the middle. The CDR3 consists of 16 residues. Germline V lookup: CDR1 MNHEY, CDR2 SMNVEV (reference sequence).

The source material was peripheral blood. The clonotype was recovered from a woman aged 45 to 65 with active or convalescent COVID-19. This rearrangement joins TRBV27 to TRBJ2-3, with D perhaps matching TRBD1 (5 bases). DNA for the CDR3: TGTGCCAGCAGTAGAAAGGGGCCGCCGTTCACAGATACGCAGTATTTT. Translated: CASSRKGPPFTDTQYF.